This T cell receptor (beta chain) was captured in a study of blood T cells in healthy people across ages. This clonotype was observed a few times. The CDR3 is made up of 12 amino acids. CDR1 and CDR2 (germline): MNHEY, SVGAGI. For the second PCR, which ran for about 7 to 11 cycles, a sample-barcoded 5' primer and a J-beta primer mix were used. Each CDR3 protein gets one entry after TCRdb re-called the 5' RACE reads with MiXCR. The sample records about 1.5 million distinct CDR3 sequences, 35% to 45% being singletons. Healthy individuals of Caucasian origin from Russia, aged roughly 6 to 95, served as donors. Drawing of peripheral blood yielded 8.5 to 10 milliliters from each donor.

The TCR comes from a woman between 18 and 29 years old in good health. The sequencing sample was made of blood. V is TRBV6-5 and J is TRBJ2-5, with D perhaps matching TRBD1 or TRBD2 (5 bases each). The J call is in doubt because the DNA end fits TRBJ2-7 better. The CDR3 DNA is TGTGCCAGCAGTTACGGGGGTTTCGAGCAGTACTTC. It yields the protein CASSYGGFEQYF.